This TCR beta chain appears in the sequencing data of a study of blood T cell repertoires in COVID-19. About the study: Samples of COVID-19 (acute and convalescent) were obtained from the United States, Italy and Spain.

As handled by the study authors: Amplification with reference gene primers provided the estimates of nucleated cell counts. TCRdb's copy holds only in-frame clones and misses some; the assay was immunoSEQ multiplex PCR. The DNA was the basis for D and trimming; V, J and clone size are from that table. The sample shows some 95,000 clones, about 88% of them seen only once. Trimming took 4 bases from V and 0 from J, leaving 12 bases between them. The germline V gene encodes CDR1 MNHEY and CDR2 SVGEGT. The length of the CDR3 is 15 residues. This receptor was obtained from a man older than 75 with active or convalescent COVID-19. The chain joins TRBV6-2 or TRBV6-3 to TRBJ2-5, with TRBD2 as a possible D gene (5 bases). Sequences were obtained from peripheral blood. CDR3 in amino acids: CASSSTGGYQETQYF. The CDR3 DNA is TGTGCCAGCAGTTCCACCGGCGGGTACCAAGAGACCCAGTACTTC.